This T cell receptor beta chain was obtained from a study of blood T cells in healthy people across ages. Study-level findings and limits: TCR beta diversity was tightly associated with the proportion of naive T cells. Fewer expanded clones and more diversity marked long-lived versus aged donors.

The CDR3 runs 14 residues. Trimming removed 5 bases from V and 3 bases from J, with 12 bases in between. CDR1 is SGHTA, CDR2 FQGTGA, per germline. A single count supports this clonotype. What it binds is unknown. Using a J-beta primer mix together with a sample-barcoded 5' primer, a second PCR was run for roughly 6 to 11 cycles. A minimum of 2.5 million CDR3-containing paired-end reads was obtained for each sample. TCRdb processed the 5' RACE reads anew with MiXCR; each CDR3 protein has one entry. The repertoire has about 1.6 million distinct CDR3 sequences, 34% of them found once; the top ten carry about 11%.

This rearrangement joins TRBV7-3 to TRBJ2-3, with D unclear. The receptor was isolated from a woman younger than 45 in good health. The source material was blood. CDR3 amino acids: CASSHFLGTDTQYF. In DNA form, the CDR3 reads TGTGCCAGCAGCCACTTCTTAGGAACAGATACGCAGTATTTT.